A single sample is the source of the 14 T cell receptor beta chains below, sequenced in a study of T cells in Graves' hyperthyroidism and ophthalmopathy. Researchers amplified the TCR beta CDR3 regions from RNA transcripts. The HTBI set primed first-round TCR CDR3 RT-PCR. TCRdb independently ran MiXCR on the multiplex PCR reads; one entry per CDR3 protein. The sample carries more than 450,000 distinct CDR3 sequences, 15% to 20% recorded once. The sample taken for sequencing was blood. The receptors were sampled from a man aged 40-49 years with Graves' ophthalmopathy.

This clonotype was detected ten times or more. The rearrangement links TRBV20-1 to TRBJ2-5; unclear D gene. The CDR3 runs to 10 residues. The germline V and J ends were trimmed by 6 bases and 7 bases, with 9 bases remaining between them. The germline V gene encodes CDR1 DFQATT and CDR2 SNEGSKA (reference sequence). In DNA form, the CDR3 reads TGCAGTGCCGTAATTGGGACCCAGTACTTC. It codes for CSAVIGTQYF.

This clonotype showed up just a few times. This sequence joins TRBV5-6 and TRBJ2-1, with no clear D. V lost 3 bases and J 5 bases, leaving 12 bases between the germline ends. The CDR3 is 14 residues long. Looked up from germline, CDR1 is SGHDT and CDR2 is YYEEEE. CDR3 coding DNA: TGTGCCAGCAGCTCCCTGACCCGCAACAATGAGCAGTTCTTC. Protein: CASSSLTRNNEQFF.

This clonotype was recorded at least ten times. V and J are TRBV5-5 and TRBJ2-7, with D possibly TRBD1 on 5 matching bases. Germline CDR1 is SGHKS and CDR2 is YYEKEE (reference sequence). CDR3 length equals 13 residues. Trimming took off 7 bases at V and 1 base at J, with 12 bases between the two ends. CDR3 sequence: CASARQGSYEQYF. CDR3 in DNA: TGTGCCAGCGCCCGGCAGGGATCCTACGAGCAGTACTTC.

This clonotype has a count of ten or more. The gene calls are TRBV2 and TRBJ1-5; possible D gene TRBD1, 6 bases. Between the trimmed V and J ends, which lost 8 bases and 5 bases, there was a span of 19 bases. Germline V CDR1 and CDR2: SNHLY, FYNNEI. The CDR3 sequence is 15 residues long. CDR3 DNA: TGTGCCAGCGGCGTAAGGACAGATCACTATCAGCCCCAGCATTTT. Translation gives CASGVRTDHYQPQHF.

This clonotype appeared many times. This chain uses TRBV28 with TRBJ2-7; 7 bases are a match to TRBD2. The CDR3 is 14 residues long. V shed 8 bases, J shed 0 bases, and the junction held 7 bases outside the gene matches. Germline assignment: CDR1 MDHEN and CDR2 SYDVKM. CDR3 nucleotide sequence: TGTGCCAGCGTTGGGGACTACTACTCCTACGAGCAGTACTTC. This sequence encodes CASVGDYYSYEQYF.

This clonotype was detected a few times. V and J are TRBV6-5 and TRBJ1-2; unclear D gene. Germline CDR1 reads MNHEY; CDR2 reads SVGAGI. Trimming removed 2 bases from V and 8 bases from J, with 12 bases in between. The CDR3 contains 13 residues. The CDR3 DNA reads as TGTGCCAGCAGTTACCAACGGGCATCCGGCTACACCTTC. Amino acid sequence: CASSYQRASGYTF.

In regard to this clonotype: A much larger clone differs from this one at a single base, so this may be a read error. The V call is TRBV12-3 or TRBV12-4, the J call TRBJ2-3; 8 bases agree with TRBD1. Trimming took 4 bases from V and 5 from J; bases not matched to a gene: 5. The CDR3 totals 14 residues. As DNA, the CDR3 is TGTGCCAGCAGTTGGACAGGGCGAATAGATACGCAGTATTTT. Its translation: CASSWTGRIDTQYF.

This clonotype was observed a handful of times. This sequence joins TRBV30 and TRBJ1-6; D is possibly TRBD1 (6 bases). The CDR3 is 12 residues long. Trimming removed 4 bases at V and 9 bases at J, with 10 bases between. Looked up from germline, CDR1 is GTSNPN and CDR2 is SVGIG (reference sequence). CDR3 sequence reads: CAWTRGGSPLHF. CDR3 DNA sequence: TGTGCCTGGACCAGGGGCGGTTCACCCCTCCACTTT.

The V call is TRBV5-1, the J call TRBJ2-6; 7 bases agree with TRBD2. With 8 bases clipped from V and 3 bases from J, the junction kept 5 bases outside the gene matches. Germline CDR1 is SGHRS and CDR2 is YFSETQ. This CDR3 has 14 amino acids. The CDR3 loop is CASTRDYGANVLTF. The DNA for the CDR3 is TGCGCCAGTACCAGGGACTATGGGGCCAACGTCCTGACTTTC.

Only one count was recorded for this clonotype. The genes are TRBV6-2 or TRBV6-3 and TRBJ2-1; 9 bases match TRBD2. This CDR3 is 14 amino acids long. With V trimmed by 1 base and J by 9 bases, 4 bases remained unmatched. Germline V gene sequence: CDR1 MNHEY, CDR2 SVGEGT. CDR3 in amino acids: CASSYFAGGVEQFF. In nucleotides, the CDR3 is TGTGCCAGCAGTTACTTTGCGGGGGGGGTTGAGCAGTTCTTC.

The table lists this clonotype with many counts. The rearrangement uses TRBV11-3 and TRBJ2-5; D is perhaps TRBD1 or TRBD2 (5 bases each). The CDR3 is 13 amino acids. Germline assignment: CDR1 SGHNT and CDR2 YENEEA. V lost 5 bases to trimming and J lost 5 bases, with 12 bases between them. The CDR3 spells CASSPRGEETQYF. CDR3 bases: TGTGCCAGCAGCCCACGAGGGGAGGAGACCCAGTACTTC.

This clonotype was observed a few times. The chain links TRBV10-2 to TRBJ1-5, with D unclear. The CDR3 has 13 residues. Trimming left V 4 bases short and J 4 bases short, with 8 bases between. Germline V gene sequence: CDR1 WSHSY, CDR2 SAAADI. CDR3 region: CASSVRENQPQHF. For the CDR3, the DNA is TGCGCCAGCAGTGTGAGAGAAAATCAGCCCCAGCATTTT.

This clonotype was detected a few times. The V and J genes are TRBV28 and TRBJ1-4; D gene uncertain. The V gene lost 6 bases and the J gene lost 2 bases, with 13 bases spanning the gap. This CDR3 contains 15 residues. The germline CDR1 and CDR2 sequences are MDHEN and SYDVKM. DNA of the CDR3: TGTGCCAGCAGCCCGGTGGGGATCACTAATGAAAAACTGTTTTTT. It translates to CASSPVGITNEKLFF.

The chain couples TRBV4-1 to TRBJ1-4, with no clear D. The V end was cut by 1 base, the J end by 6 bases, with 12 bases between. The CDR3 totals 15 residues. Germline CDR1 reads MGHRA; CDR2 reads YSYEKL. CDR3 nucleotides: TGCGCCAGCAGCCAAGCGGACGGACGATATGAAAAACTGTTTTTT. Protein product: CASSQADGRYEKLFF.